This T cell receptor beta chain is from a study of cytomegalovirus exposure and HLA in healthy donors. Study-wide context: As an earlier analysis found, 150 million to 200 million T cells yielded around 110 million unique TCR beta sequences. The study's early data release held roughly 91 million unique TCRs from HLA-typed donors. The study, taken as a whole, reports: Most TCR sequences were seen very rarely across donors, but some public TCRs occurred in many. Several of the most significant clusters appeared linked to common viral pathogens, based on a later analysis.

To note about this clone: Its antigen is unidentified.

Both 60 Vbeta primers and 13 Jbeta primers went into the PCR. Profiling relied on immunoSEQ multiplex PCR, and the TCRdb table lists in-frame clones only, not all of them. In all, the sample yields some 55,000 clones. Trimming took off 0 bases at V and 7 bases at J, with 16 bases between the two ends. Germline V gives CDR1 SGHTA, CDR2 FQGNSA. The CDR3 runs 16 residues. The V call is TRBV7-2, the J call TRBJ1-5; D may be TRBD1 (6 bases). This TCR was recovered from a middle-aged woman in good health and CMV-seronegative. The sequenced material came from PBMCs. The CDR3 nucleotides read TGTGCCAGCAGCTTAGCTTTCGGGGGGCATGGGCAGCCCCAGCATTTT. It codes for CASSLAFGGHGQPQHF. Full variable domain (outside the CDR3, taken from reference TRBV7-2 and TRBJ1-5): GAGVSQSPSNKVTEKGKDVELRCDPISGHTALYWYRQSLGQGLEFLIYFQGNSAPDKSGLPSDRFSAERTGGSVSTLTIQRTQQEDSAVYLCASSLAFGGHGQPQHFGDGTRLSIL.